These 12 T cell receptor beta chains came from one sample sequenced in a study of cytomegalovirus exposure and HLA in healthy donors. The PCR used 60 Vbeta and 13 Jbeta primers. Repertoires were generated with immunoSEQ multiplex PCR, while TCRdb's copy carries only in-frame clones and drops some. Here the sample spans roughly 140,000 clones, 60% to 80% being singletons. Sequenced input: PBMCs. The receptors come from a woman in her forties or fifties in good health and CMV-seronegative.

In its sample, this clone was seen a few times. At one of its ends the junction is not consistent with the germline gene, which may arise from a read error. V usage is TRBV7-8 and J usage is TRBJ2-3; 10 nucleotides agree with TRBD2. The CDR3 contains 14 residues. Germline loops: CDR1 SGHVS, CDR2 FQNEAQ. The chain's CDR3 is CASSLAGATDTQYF. CDR3 coding DNA: TGTGCCAGCAGCCTAGCGGGGGCCACAGATACGCAGTATTTT.

V gene TRBV29-1 combines with J gene TRBJ1-2; D may be TRBD1 (5 bases). The CDR3 sequence is 13 residues long. Between the trimmed V and J ends, which lost 1 base and 1 base, there was a span of 7 bases. Per the germline V gene, CDR1 is SQVTM and CDR2 is ANQGSEA. The CDR3 DNA reads TGCAGCGTTGAAGGACAGCTTAACTATGGCTACACCTTC. The encoded protein is CSVEGQLNYGYTF.

This clone appeared a single time. V and J are TRBV29-1 and TRBJ1-4; weak D call: TRBD1 (6 bases). Germline V lookup: CDR1 SQVTM, CDR2 ANQGSEA. With 0 bases removed from V and 2 bases from J, the gap between germline ends came to 7 bases. This CDR3 contains 14 residues. The CDR3 DNA follows: TGCAGCGTTGAAGAGCAGGGGACTAATGAAAAACTGTTTTTT. Its translation: CSVEEQGTNEKLFF.

The chain combines TRBV7-9 with TRBJ2-7; TRBD1 agrees at 8 bases. With V trimmed by 4 bases and J by 0 bases, 5 bases remained unmatched. This CDR3 spans 15 amino acids. CDR1 SEHNR and CDR2 FQNEAQ come from the germline V gene (reference sequence). CDR3 sequence reads: CASSYRGSGSYEQYF. For the CDR3, the DNA is TGTGCCAGCAGCTACAGGGGGTCGGGCTCCTACGAGCAGTACTTC.

This clone has a single count. This chain links TRBV15 with TRBJ1-5; D might be TRBD1 (5 bases). V was clipped by 3 bases and J by 3 bases, with 15 bases between them. Germline CDR1 is LNHNV and CDR2 is YYDKDF (reference sequence). CDR3 size: 16 residues. The CDR3 reads CATSSENDRFNQPQHF. For the CDR3, the DNA is TGTGCCACCAGCAGTGAGAACGACAGATTCAATCAGCCCCAGCATTTT.

The chain links TRBV5-1 to TRBJ1-6; D is possibly TRBD1 (5 bases). Germline CDR1 and CDR2: SGHRS and YFSETQ. The V end was cut by 3 bases, the J end by 9 bases, with 22 bases between. CDR3 size: 17 residues. The DNA for the CDR3 is TGCGCCAGCAGCTGGCGGGGCCAGGTCGGATCGTCTTCACCCCTCCACTTT. Amino acid sequence: CASSWRGQVGSSSPLHF. Full variable domain (remainder filled in from reference TRBV5-1 and TRBJ1-6): KAGVTQTPRYLIKTRGQQVTLSCSPISGHRSVSWYQQTPGQGLQFLFEYFSETQRNKGNFPGRFSGRQFSNSRSEMNVSTLELGDSALYLCASSWRGQVGSSSPLHFGNGTRLTVT.

The chain recombines TRBV6-6 with TRBJ2-7; D perhaps matches TRBD1 (6 bases). The CDR3 has 16 amino acids. Germline CDR1 reads MNHNY; CDR2 reads SVGAGI (reference sequence). Trimming shortened V by 4 bases and J by 6 bases, and 22 bases separated the two germline ends. The CDR3 spells CASSLGQNHDTVEQYF. As DNA, the CDR3 is TGTGCCAGCAGTTTAGGACAGAACCACGATACGGTCGAGCAGTACTTC.

The V gene is TRBV28, the J gene TRBJ2-7; D ambiguous. Per the germline V gene, CDR1 is MDHEN and CDR2 is SYDVKM. The V end lost 5 bases, the J end lost 2 bases, and 13 bases lay between the germline ends. The CDR3 length is 14 residues. CDR3 protein: CASSVRPGTYEQYF. Written as DNA, the CDR3 is TGTGCCAGCAGTGTACGTCCGGGTACCTACGAGCAGTACTTC.

The chain carries TRBV7-8 and TRBJ1-1; D gene unclear. Germline CDR1 is SGHVS and CDR2 is FQNEAQ. This CDR3 comprises 15 residues. Trimming pared 0 bases from V and 1 base from J, leaving 9 bases between. CDR3 protein: CASSLAAQTNTEAFF. The CDR3 DNA reads as TGTGCCAGCAGCTTAGCGGCACAGACGAACACTGAAGCTTTCTTT. The variable domain in full, completed from reference TRBV7-8 and TRBJ1-1, reads GAGVSQSPRYKVAKRGQDVALRCDPISGHVSLFWYQQALGQGPEFLTYFQNEAQLDKSGLPSDRFFAERPEGSVSTLKIQRTQQEDSAVYLCASSLAAQTNTEAFFGQGTRLTVV.

This clone was seen a handful of times. Here the CDR3 DNA reads TGTGCCAGCAGCCGCCGACTAGTTAGCACAGATACGCAGTATTTT. This sequence encodes CASSRRLVSTDTQYF. The chain couples TRBV11-3 to TRBJ2-3; D perhaps matches TRBD2 (6 bases). The CDR3 length is 15 residues. Trimming removed 5 bases from V and 0 bases from J, with 12 bases in between. Per germline, CDR1 SGHNT and CDR2 YENEEA.

The chain joins TRBV7-6 to TRBJ2-2, with D hard to call. Looked up from germline, CDR1 is SGHVS and CDR2 is FNYEAQ. The CDR3 is 15 residues long. V was clipped by 1 base and J by 0 bases, with 6 bases between them. The CDR3 sequence: CASSLGHTNTGELFF. CDR3 nucleotide sequence: TGTGCCAGCAGCTTAGGACATACGAACACCGGGGAGCTGTTTTTT.

This chain connects TRBV13 to TRBJ1-2; 9 bases agree with TRBD1. V shed 3 bases and J 2 bases; nucleotides not matched to a gene: 4. The germline V gene has CDR1 PRHDT and CDR2 FYEKMQ (reference sequence). CDR3 length: 15 residues. The CDR3: CASSFFGTGNYGYTF. Here the CDR3 DNA reads TGTGCCAGCAGCTTCTTCGGGACAGGGAACTATGGCTACACCTTC. The variable domain in full, with the rest retrieved from reference TRBV13 and TRBJ1-2, is AAGVIQSPRHLIKEKRETATLKCYPIPRHDTVYWYQQGPGQDPQFLISFYEKMQSDKGSIPDRFSAQQFSDYHSELNMSSLELGDSALYFCASSFFGTGNYGYTFGSGTRLTVV.